This T cell receptor (beta chain) was recorded in a study of T cell responses to AZD1222 COVID-19 vaccine. Study outcomes and limitations: Spike-specific TCR breadth and depth were elevated following two AZD1222 doses. There were repertoire samples only from the period after the peak T cell response. Only a handful of AZD1222 recipients, roughly six in all, had baseline seropositivity.

Using immunoSEQ multiplex PCR, the repertoire was profiled, and TCRdb retains in-frame clones only, with some absent. The data contain about 200,000 clones, approximately 94% of them seen just once; the ten biggest clones take up less than 1.2%. Germline assignment: CDR1 LGHDT and CDR2 YNNKEL (reference sequence). This CDR3 comprises 15 residues. Trimming pared 4 bases from V and 1 base from J, leaving 10 bases between. Second doses were pooled across both intervals (about 4 or about 12 weeks). Turning to this clone: Its specificity is unknown.

The sequencing here drew on peripheral blood, taken 28 days after the second AZD1222 dose. The rearrangement links TRBV3-1 (or the pseudogene TRBV3-2) to TRBJ2-2, with no clear D. The clonotype comes from an adult who received the AZD1222 COVID-19 vaccine. In DNA form, the CDR3 reads TGTGCCAGCAGCCCCCCGTGGGGGAACACCGGGGAGCTGTTTTTT. It codes for CASSPPWGNTGELFF.